This TCR beta chain was profiled in a study of response to subunit inactivated influenza vaccine. Broader study findings: After each seasonal influenza vaccination, few new T cells are recruited, the authors suggested.

About this clonotype itself: Its target is not known.

One entry per CDR3 protein results from TCRdb running MiXCR on the RT-PCR reads. The sample shows 600,000 to 850,000 distinct CDR3 sequences, approximately 15% of them seen only once. Looked up from germline, CDR1 is MNHEY and CDR2 is SVGEGT. CDR3 length: 15 residues. Trimming removed 4 bases from V and 0 bases from J, with 13 bases in between. The sample was PBMCs from blood, taken approximately 15 days before vaccination. V is TRBV6-2 or TRBV6-3 and J is TRBJ2-7; D may match TRBD1 or TRBD2 (5 bases each). The clonotype was recovered from a man aged 45 to 65 who received an inactivated influenza vaccine. CDR3 amino acids: CASSSPGTSSYEQYF. Written as DNA, the CDR3 is TGTGCCAGCAGTTCCCCCGGGACGTCCTCCTACGAGCAGTACTTC.